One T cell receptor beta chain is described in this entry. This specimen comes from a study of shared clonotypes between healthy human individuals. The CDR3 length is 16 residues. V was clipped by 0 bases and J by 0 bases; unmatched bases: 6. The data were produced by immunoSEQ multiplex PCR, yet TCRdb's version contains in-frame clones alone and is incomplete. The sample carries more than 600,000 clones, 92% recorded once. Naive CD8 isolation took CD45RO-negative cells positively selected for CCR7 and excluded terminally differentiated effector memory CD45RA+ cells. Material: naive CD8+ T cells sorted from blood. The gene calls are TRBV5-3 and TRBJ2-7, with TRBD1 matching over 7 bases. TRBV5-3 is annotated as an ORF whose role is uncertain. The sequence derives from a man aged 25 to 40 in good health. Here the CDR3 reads CARSLGTGASSYEQYF. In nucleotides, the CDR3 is TGTGCCAGAAGCTTGGGTACAGGGGCGAGCTCCTACGAGCAGTACTTC.